This passage covers 8 T cell receptor beta chains from one sample sequenced in a study of blood T cell repertoires in COVID-19. Repertoires were generated with immunoSEQ multiplex PCR, while TCRdb's copy carries only in-frame clones and drops some. The sample shows roughly 70,000 clones, 80% to 90% of them seen only once. Sequencing input: peripheral blood. Source of these receptors: an elderly man with COVID-19, enrolled during active disease.

The count of this clone is one. This chain connects TRBV18 to TRBJ1-1; D is unclear. CDR1 is KGHSH, CDR2 LQKENI, per germline. The V and J ends lost 5 bases and 4 bases respectively, with 14 bases between them. The CDR3 has 14 residues. The CDR3: CASSARVMATEAFF. CDR3 nucleotides: TGTGCCAGCTCAGCCCGGGTAATGGCCACTGAAGCTTTCTTT.

This rearrangement joins TRBV5-8 to TRBJ1-3; 10 bases line up with TRBD1. Trimming removed 2 bases from V and 9 bases from J; junction bases left unmatched: 17. The germline CDR1 and CDR2 sequences are SGHTS and YDEGEE. The CDR3 consists of 18 residues. The CDR3 coding sequence is TGTGCCAGCAGCTTACCCGGACAGGGGGACACTCGAGGTGGCACCATATATTTT. Amino acids: CASSLPGQGDTRGGTIYF.

This rearrangement joins TRBV28 to TRBJ1-5; tentative D call: TRBD1 (6 bases). The CDR3 has 14 amino acids. Germline CDR1 is MDHEN and CDR2 is SYDVKM. The ends were cut back, 10 bases at V and 7 bases at J, with 20 bases in the middle. DNA for the CDR3: TGTGCCAACTCGCCCCGGGGGGCTCGGCAGCCCCAGCATTTT. It codes for CANSPRGARQPQHF.

The chain carries TRBV19 and TRBJ2-1; 8 bases map to TRBD2. Trimming cost V 4 bases and J 13 bases; bases outside gene matches: 9. The CDR3 totals 13 residues. Germline CDR1 is LNHDA and CDR2 is SQIVND (reference sequence). The CDR3 sequence: CASSTGRGGRQFF. The CDR3 nucleotides are TGTGCCAGTAGTACCGGACGGGGGGGCAGACAGTTCTTC.

The genes are TRBV5-1 and TRBJ2-2; TRBD1 is a possible D gene (6 bases). Germline V gives CDR1 SGHRS, CDR2 YFSETQ. The V end was cut by 0 bases, the J end by 3 bases, with 18 bases between. This CDR3 has 18 amino acids. CDR3 in DNA: TGCGCCAGCAGCTTGGAGGCAGGGGATTCGTGGTACACCGGGGAGCTGTTTTTT. As protein: CASSLEAGDSWYTGELFF.

The V gene is TRBV19, the J gene TRBJ2-5, with 7 nucleotides matching TRBD2. CDR1 is LNHDA, CDR2 SQIVND, per germline (reference sequence). The V segment lost 7 bases and the J segment 5 bases; nucleotides outside the gene matches: 13. This CDR3 has 15 amino acids. The CDR3 bases are TGTGCCAGTAACGGGGCTAGCCGGGAGGAGGAGACCCAGTACTTC. Amino acids: CASNGASREEETQYF.

This chain connects TRBV4-2 to TRBJ1-1; unclear D gene. Germline CDR1 LGHNA, CDR2 YNFKEQ. V lost 1 base, J lost 0 bases, and 9 bases lay in between. The CDR3 has 15 residues. The CDR3 nucleotides are TGTGCCAGCAGCCAAGCCCTAAACTTGAACACTGAAGCTTTCTTT. Protein product: CASSQALNLNTEAFF.

This clone has a single count. V and J are TRBV5-1 and TRBJ2-7; TRBD1 is a possible D gene (6 bases). CDR3 length: 14 residues. V was shortened by 1 base and J by 3 bases, with 11 bases between the two germline ends. Germline V CDR1 and CDR2: SGHRS, YFSETQ. CDR3 region: CASSLQGGGYEQYF. The CDR3 DNA reads TGCGCCAGCAGCTTGCAAGGGGGTGGCTACGAGCAGTACTTC.